This entry concerns a single T cell receptor beta chain. Its antigen is not known. The data belong to a study of cytomegalovirus exposure and HLA in healthy donors. For the study at large: Approximately 190 million T cells yielded more than 90 million unique TCR beta sequences, as an earlier analysis found.

This CDR3 has 15 amino acids. In germline, CDR1 is PRHDT, CDR2 FYEKMQ (reference sequence). Trimming shortened V by 4 bases and J by 4 bases, and 14 bases separated the two germline ends. A multiplex PCR was run with 60 Vbeta primers and 13 Jbeta primers. Sequencing used immunoSEQ multiplex PCR; TCRdb keeps in-frame clones, though not all of them. The table lists about 180,000 clones, 77% of them singletons, with less than 1.5% in the top ten. Nominally healthy donors were sampled, though unrecorded immune exposures were likely. Findings and caveats of the study: The study carried out a later analysis of TCR beta sequences. It associated some 15,000 of them with specific HLA alleles at a false discovery rate of 0.05. Within a later analysis, the majority of CMV-associated TCR beta chains appeared HLA-restricted.

This clonotype was obtained from a man younger than 30 in good health and CMV-seronegative. This chain links TRBV13 with TRBJ1-3; maybe TRBD1 (6 bases). The sequencing input was PBMCs. In nucleotides, the CDR3 is TGTGCCAGCAGCTACGAAGGGGGATCGGGAAACACCATATATTTT. It yields the protein CASSYEGGSGNTIYF. Drawing the rest from reference TRBV13 and TRBJ1-3, the complete variable domain is AAGVIQSPRHLIKEKRETATLKCYPIPRHDTVYWYQQGPGQDPQFLISFYEKMQSDKGSIPDRFSAQQFSDYHSELNMSSLELGDSALYFCASSYEGGSGNTIYFGEGSWLTVV.